These 22 T cell receptor beta chains originate from one sample sequenced in a study of blood T cell repertoires in COVID-19. Some clones are missing from TCRdb's copy, which holds only in-frame ones; the method was immunoSEQ multiplex PCR. Of 200,000 to 300,000 clones listed, 84% were seen once; the top ten hold approximately 9%. The sequencing input was peripheral blood. The receptors shown here come from a human donor in a cohort sampled during active COVID-19.

V usage is TRBV7-9 and J usage is TRBJ2-2; a possible D gene is TRBD1 (5 bases). The CDR3 extends over 14 amino acids. The V gene lost 11 bases and the J gene lost 4 bases, with 17 bases spanning the gap. Germline loops: CDR1 SEHNR, CDR2 FQNEAQ (reference sequence). CDR3 bases: TGTGCCCACCCCTTTGGGCAGGGCACCGGGGAGCTGTTTTTT. It encodes CAHPFGQGTGELFF.

This clone appeared many times. V usage is TRBV2 and J usage is TRBJ2-6; TRBD1 matches 7 bases. V shed 3 bases, J shed 1 base, and the junction held 9 bases outside the gene matches. CDR3 length: 18 residues. The germline V gene encodes CDR1 SNHLY and CDR2 FYNNEI. CDR3 nucleotide sequence: TGTGCCAGCAGTGACCACAGGGGAGTGGGTTCTGGGGCCAACGTCCTGACTTTC. Its translation is CASSDHRGVGSGANVLTF.

The chain is built from TRBV19 and TRBJ1-1; D is possibly TRBD1 (6 bases). Germline CDR1 LNHDA, CDR2 SQIVND (reference sequence). V shed 8 bases and J shed 1 base, with 17 bases lying between them. This CDR3 contains 15 residues. CDR3 nucleotides: TGTGCCAGTCATAGGGGGGGCAGGAGGAACACTGAAGCTTTCTTT. This codes for CASHRGGRRNTEAFF.

The gene calls are TRBV11-3 and TRBJ1-1; D call uncertain. Per germline, CDR1 SGHNT and CDR2 YENEEA. This CDR3 comprises 13 residues. Trimming removed 2 bases at V and 4 bases at J, with 8 bases between. The CDR3 region is CASSLFGATEAFF. CDR3 in DNA: TGTGCCAGCAGCTTATTCGGAGCCACTGAAGCTTTCTTT.

The chain links TRBV28 to TRBJ2-7; D perhaps matches TRBD2 (6 bases). V dropped 9 bases and J dropped 2 bases, with 14 bases sitting between them. Germline V gene data show CDR1 as MDHEN and CDR2 as SYDVKM. This CDR3 has 13 amino acids. As DNA, the CDR3 is TGTGCCAGTCGCAGCGGGCTGCCCTACGAGCAGTACTTC. It yields the protein CASRSGLPYEQYF.

This rearrangement joins TRBV9 to TRBJ1-2; tentatively, D is TRBD1 (6 bases). CDR1 is SGDLS and CDR2 is YYNGEE in the germline V gene. This CDR3 spans 14 amino acids. The ends were cut back, 5 bases at V and 8 bases at J, with 19 bases in the middle. The CDR3 nucleotides read TGTGCCAGCAGTGATAACTCCCAGGGGACCGGCTACACCTTC. Translating it yields CASSDNSQGTGYTF.

The rearrangement links TRBV27 to TRBJ1-2; possible D gene TRBD1, 6 bases. CDR1 is MNHEY, CDR2 SMNVEV, per germline (reference sequence). This CDR3 spans 14 amino acids. Between the trimmed V and J ends, which lost 2 bases and 2 bases, there was a span of 9 bases. DNA of the CDR3: TGTGCCAGCAGTTTACTCGGACAGAACTATGGCTACACCTTC. Translating it yields CASSLLGQNYGYTF.

The chain carries TRBV19 and TRBJ1-2; tentatively, D is TRBD1 (5 bases). CDR1 LNHDA and CDR2 SQIVND come from the germline V gene (reference sequence). V was shortened by 7 bases and J by 2 bases, with 11 bases between the two germline ends. The CDR3 totals 13 residues. CDR3 sequence: CASKDTDNYGYTF. CDR3 DNA: TGTGCCAGTAAGGACACTGACAACTATGGCTACACCTTC. Full variable domain (rest looked up from reference TRBV19 and TRBJ1-2): DGGITQSPKYLFRKEGQNVTLSCEQNLNHDAMYWYRQDPGQGLRLIYYSQIVNDFQKGDIAEGYSVSREKKESFPLTVTSAQKNPTAFYLCASKDTDNYGYTFGSGTRLTVV.

This clone was recorded only once. V is TRBV7-2 and J is TRBJ1-6; D might be TRBD1 (6 bases). Germline V CDR1 and CDR2: SGHTA, FQGNSA. V was trimmed by 4 bases and J by 7 bases, leaving 14 bases between them. This CDR3 is built from 15 residues. The CDR3 spells CASSSRTARNSPLHF. CDR3 nucleotide sequence: TGTGCCAGCAGCTCGCGGACAGCTAGAAATTCACCCCTCCACTTT.

The rearrangement joins TRBV5-1 to TRBJ2-7; 12 nucleotides align to TRBD2. Germline CDR1 and CDR2: SGHRS and YFSETQ. V trimming: 1 base; J trimming: 6 bases; junction bases outside the gene matches: 8. The CDR3 is made up of 16 amino acids. CDR3 amino acids: CASSLPPTSGSSEQYF. The CDR3 DNA reads TGCGCCAGCAGCTTGCCCCCGACTAGCGGGAGCAGCGAGCAGTACTTC. The complete variable domain, with remaining parts taken from reference TRBV5-1 and TRBJ2-7, reads KAGVTQTPRYLIKTRGQQVTLSCSPISGHRSVSWYQQTPGQGLQFLFEYFSETQRNKGNFPGRFSGRQFSNSRSEMNVSTLELGDSALYLCASSLPPTSGSSEQYFGPGTRLTVT.

V is TRBV7-6 and J is TRBJ2-3; D perhaps matches TRBD1 (5 bases). Germline assignment: CDR1 SGHVS and CDR2 FNYEAQ. This CDR3 is 15 amino acids long. V was pared by 3 bases and J by 0 bases, with 10 bases between. The CDR3 is CASSFTGLSTDTQYF. The CDR3 region has the DNA TGTGCCAGCAGCTTTACAGGCTTGAGCACAGATACGCAGTATTTT.

The chain joins TRBV14 to TRBJ2-1; TRBD2 matches 11 bases. The germline V gene encodes CDR1 SGHDN and CDR2 FVKESK. The length of the CDR3 is 15 residues. With V trimmed by 1 base and J by 12 bases, 8 bases remained unmatched. This CDR3 is CASSQGASGRSGQFF. The CDR3, as DNA: TGTGCCAGCAGCCAAGGCGCTAGCGGGAGGTCTGGGCAGTTCTTC.

V gene TRBV28 combines with J gene TRBJ1-2; D possibly corresponds to TRBD1 (6 bases). The V and J ends lost 3 bases and 8 bases respectively, with 25 bases between them. The CDR3 sequence is 17 residues long. Germline V gene data show CDR1 as MDHEN and CDR2 as SYDVKM. The CDR3 spells CASSLFHLGQTPRGYTF. The CDR3 DNA reads as TGTGCCAGCAGTTTGTTTCATCTTGGACAGACCCCTCGGGGCTACACCTTC.

In this sample, this clone turned up once. V gene TRBV18 combines with J gene TRBJ2-3; 12 nucleotides line up with TRBD2. Germline V gene lookup returns CDR1 KGHSH and CDR2 LQKENI. The J segment lost 5 bases and the V segment lost 6 bases, leaving 6 bases of the junction unmatched. This CDR3 spans 15 amino acids. CDR3 nucleotide sequence: TGTGCCAGCTCCCTCCGACTAGCGGGGGAAGATACGCAGTATTTT. It translates to CASSLRLAGEDTQYF.

The V gene is TRBV15, the J gene TRBJ2-1, with 9 bases matching TRBD2. This CDR3 region has 15 residues. Germline V gene lookup returns CDR1 LNHNV and CDR2 YYDKDF (reference sequence). Germline trimming cut 4 bases from V and 5 bases from J; bases unmatched to any gene: 6. DNA of the CDR3: TGTGCCACCAGCAACCTCATAGCGGGAGACAATGAGCAGTTCTTC. This codes for CATSNLIAGDNEQFF.

CDR3 in DNA: TGTGCCAGCAGTCTGACAGCTAATTCACCCCTCCACTTT. Translating gives CASSLTANSPLHF. The chain couples TRBV6-5 to TRBJ1-6; perhaps TRBD1 as D (5 bases). Trimming took off 5 bases at V and 6 bases at J, with 8 bases between the two ends. CDR1 is MNHEY and CDR2 is SVGAGI in the germline V gene. The CDR3 covers 13 residues.

The chain has TRBV15 and TRBJ2-3; D unresolved. The germline gives CDR1 LNHNV, CDR2 YYDKDF (reference sequence). The CDR3 length is 14 residues. V lost 0 bases, J lost 4 bases, and 8 bases lay in between. CDR3 protein: CATSREIVPDTQYF. The CDR3 coding sequence is TGTGCCACCAGCAGAGAAATCGTCCCAGATACGCAGTATTTT.

This sequence joins TRBV12-3 or TRBV12-4 and TRBJ2-7, with TRBD1 matching 7 bases. This CDR3 is built from 13 residues. V lost 3 bases and J lost 3; bases outside the gene matches: 2. CDR3 region: CASSFRQGYEQYF. For the CDR3, the DNA is TGTGCCAGCAGTTTTCGACAGGGCTACGAGCAGTACTTC.

V and J are TRBV10-1 and TRBJ2-3; 11 positions match TRBD2. The junction had 6 bases not matched to a gene; V was cut back by 2 bases and J by 5 bases. This CDR3 is built from 16 residues. The germline V gene encodes CDR1 WNHNN and CDR2 SYGVQD (reference sequence). The CDR3 DNA reads TGCGCCAGCAGTGAGACCGTCGGACTAGCGGGAGATACGCAGTATTTT. Amino acid sequence: CASSETVGLAGDTQYF.

This chain connects TRBV5-1 to TRBJ2-1; maybe TRBD1 (5 bases). CDR3 length equals 16 residues. The germline gives CDR1 SGHRS, CDR2 YFSETQ. The ends were cut back, 3 bases at V and 5 bases at J, with 18 bases in the middle. The CDR3 DNA reads as TGCGCCAGCAGCTCTAATACCCCCAGGGTTCACAATGAGCAGTTCTTC. Translated, it gives CASSSNTPRVHNEQFF. Full variable domain (rest looked up from reference TRBV5-1 and TRBJ2-1): KAGVTQTPRYLIKTRGQQVTLSCSPISGHRSVSWYQQTPGQGLQFLFEYFSETQRNKGNFPGRFSGRQFSNSRSEMNVSTLELGDSALYLCASSSNTPRVHNEQFFGPGTRLTVL.

V is TRBV7-9 and J is TRBJ1-3; TRBD1 is a possible D gene (6 bases). V was pared by 5 bases and J by 3 bases, with 20 bases between. Germline CDR1 SEHNR, CDR2 FQNEAQ (reference sequence). The CDR3 covers 17 residues. The CDR3 DNA reads as TGTGCCAGCAGCAGAAACCCTTCGTCAGGGGTTGGAAACACCATATATTTT. Translating gives CASSRNPSSGVGNTIYF.

This sequence joins TRBV18 and TRBJ2-7; a weak D match, TRBD1 (6 bases). The length of the CDR3 is 14 residues. The V gene's germline CDR1 is KGHSH and CDR2 LQKENI. V lost 3 bases and J lost 5, with 14 bases in between. Written as DNA, the CDR3 is TGTGCCAGCTCACCCCGAGGACAGAACGACGAGCAGTACTTC. Residues: CASSPRGQNDEQYF.